This is a list of T cell receptor beta chains from one sample in a study of molecular identifiers for immune sequencing clone quantification. TCRdb re-derived calls from the PCR reads in MiXCR, one entry per CDR3 protein. The data hold tens of thousands of distinct CDR3 sequences, with 15% to 20% observed a single time. Sample: naive CD8+ T cells from blood, with Jurkat cell RNA spiked in. These receptor sequences come from a human donor in good health. Some libraries in this study had Jurkat cell RNA spiked in. Each CDR3 is given with its conserved first and last residue. A D gene is named only where the DNA matches it firmly. Only part of the rows carry a size: once, few, many, or a class if the clone is expanded.

TRBJ2-3 many NA TRBV27 TGTGCCAGCAGGACCGGACAGTTAACAGATACGCAGTATTTT CASRTGQLTDTQYF
TRBJ2-2 NA NA TRBV20-1 TGCAGTGCGGCTATCGGGACGAACGGGGAGCTGTTTTTT CSAAIGTNGELFF
TRBJ2-1 few TRBD2 TRBV30 TGTGCCTGGCACCCCCAGGGAGGGTGGAATGAGCAGTTCTTC CAWHPQGGWNEQFF
TRBJ2-1 many TRBD2 TRBV20-1 TGCAGTGCTAGAGAACTCGGGAGCCCCGGGACTAGCGGATACAATGAGCAGTTCTTC CSARELGSPGTSGYNEQFF
TRBJ2-1 many NA TRBV3-1 TGTGCCAGCAGCCAAGACGGTAAGCGCGAAACGGACCACAATGAGCAGTTCTTC CASSQDGKRETDHNEQFF
TRBJ2-1 many NA TRBV11-2 TGTGCCAGCAGCTTAGACGCCCTGGGGTCAGGTGAGCAGTTCTTC CASSLDALGSGEQFF
TRBJ2-2 many TRBD1 TRBV4-1 TGCGCCAGCAGCCAACTTGGTACAGGGGACCCCATCGGGGAGCTGTTTTTT CASSQLGTGDPIGELFF
TRBJ2-1 many NA TRBV15 TGTGCCACCAGCAGAGACAGGGATTACAATGAGCAGTTCTTC CATSRDRDYNEQFF
TRBJ2-1 NA NA TRBV5-3 TGTGCCAGCAGTCAAACGGGGGATTGGACCTACAATGAGCAGTTCTTC CASSQTGDWTYNEQFF
TRBJ2-7 many NA TRBV9 TGTGCCAGCAGCCCTCACTTTAGCCCGACCGCCGAGCAGTACTTC CASSPHFSPTAEQYF
TRBJ2-3 many TRBD2 TRBV7-2 TGTGCCAGCAGCTTAGCTTTAGCGGGACACCGATCCGATACGCAGTATTTT CASSLALAGHRSDTQYF
TRBJ1-1 few NA TRBV5-6 TGTGCCAGCAGCGTCAATATGAACACTGAAGCTTTCTTT CASSVNMNTEAFF
TRBJ2-7 many NA TRBV5-4 TGTGCCAGCAGCCCGACAGCCTCCTCCTACGAGCAGTACTTC CASSPTASSYEQYF
TRBJ1-4 many NA TRBV4-3 TGCGCCAGCAGCCAAGATCGAGCGGGGGGGGGGCACCTGTTTTTT CASSQDRAGGGHLFF
TRBJ1-5 many NA TRBV20-1 TGCAGTGCTATTGGGAGGGGGGGTTTTCGCAATCAGCCCCAGCATTTT CSAIGRGGFRNQPQHF
TRBJ1-5 many NA TRBV2 TGTGCCAGCAGTGGCGGACAGCTATATAGCAATCAGCCCCAGCATTTT CASSGGQLYSNQPQHF
TRBJ2-3 many NA TRBV7-9 TGTGCCAGCAGCTCTCCGGGACCCCCGTCGGATACGCAGTATTTT CASSSPGPPSDTQYF
TRBJ1-2 many NA TRBV5-6 TGTGCCAGCAGCTTACGCTCGGAGATAGTTGGGGGCTACACCTTC CASSLRSEIVGGYTF
TRBJ2-1 many TRBD2 TRBV5-6 TGTGCCAGCAGCTTGACGCTAGCGGGAGGTTGGAATGAGCAGTTCTTC CASSLTLAGGWNEQFF
TRBJ2-5 many NA TRBV19 TGTGCCAGTAGTATAGGGGCGGGGTCATTACAAGAGACCCAGTACTTC CASSIGAGSLQETQYF
TRBJ2-5 many TRBD1 TRBV9 TGTGCCAGCAGCGTAGATTTTCAGGGGGCGAGGGAAGAGACCCAGTACTTC CASSVDFQGAREETQYF
TRBJ1-1 NA NA TRBV5-4 TGTGCCGGCGGCTTGTCGATTACGGGCATGAACACTGAAGCTTTCTTT CAGGLSITGMNTEAFF
TRBJ2-7 NA NA TRBV12-5 TGTGCTAGTGGTTTGAGTATCGACTACGAGCAGTACTTC CASGLSIDYEQYF
TRBJ2-7 many TRBD1 TRBV5-6 TGTGCCAGCAGCGCTGGGACAGGGGGCTTCGAGCAGTACTTC CASSAGTGGFEQYF
TRBJ2-7 many NA TRBV9 TGTGCCAGCAGCACCCCCCAGAGGGGGGGGGTCTCACCAAGGGACGAGCAGTACTTC CASSTPQRGGVSPRDEQYF
TRBJ2-7 many NA TRBV11-3 TGTGCCAGCAGCGACGACAGCTACGAGCAGTACTTC CASSDDSYEQYF
TRBJ2-1 few NA TRBV24-1 TGTGCCACCAGTGTCGGAGGGACGAATGAGCAGTTCTTC CATSVGGTNEQFF
TRBJ2-5 many NA TRBV29-1 TGCAGCGTTGAAGGTCTAGGATACGAAGAGACCCAGTACTTC CSVEGLGYEETQYF
TRBJ2-6 NA NA TRBV15 TGTGCCACCAGGGGCTCTGGGGCCAGCGTCCTGACTTTC CATRGSGASVLTF
TRBJ2-4 many TRBD2 TRBV4-1 TGCGCCAGCAGCCCCCCCGGACTAGCGGGACCTAACAGAAACATTCAGTACTTC CASSPPGLAGPNRNIQYF
TRBJ2-2 many TRBD2 TRBV6-5 TGTGCCAGCAGTTACTCGGGACTAGCGGACTACACCGGGGAGCTGTTTTTT CASSYSGLADYTGELFF
TRBJ1-4 many NA TRBV4-1 TGCGCCAGCAGCCAAGAGGGGGGGAGAGGTGAAAAACTGTTTTTT CASSQEGGRGEKLFF
TRBJ2-7 few NA TRBV28 TGTGCCAGCAGTCTCCGTCTGGGACAACACCTCTACGAGCAGTACTTC CASSLRLGQHLYEQYF
TRBJ2-2 many TRBD2 TRBV6-5 TGTGCCAGCAGTGCCGGACTAGCGGGAGGGTATAACGGGGAGCTGTTTTTT CASSAGLAGGYNGELFF
TRBJ1-6 many TRBD1 TRBV15 TGTGCCACCAGCAGAGATCGGGACAGGGCCTATAATTCACCCCTCCACTTT CATSRDRDRAYNSPLHF
TRBJ2-7 many NA TRBV4-1 TGCGCCAGCAGCCAACTCCGGGACTACGAGCAGTACTTC CASSQLRDYEQYF
TRBJ2-2 many TRBD2 TRBV12-3/TRBV12-4 TGTGCCAGCGCTAGCGGGTTCACCGGGGAGCTGTTTTTT CASASGFTGELFF
TRBJ2-7 many NA TRBV9 TGTGCCAGCAGCGGCGAGCCAGGGCGCCCCTACGAGCAGTACTTC CASSGEPGRPYEQYF
TRBJ2-3 many TRBD1 TRBV28 TGTGCCAGTTCCACAGGGGAAGATACGCAGTATTTT CASSTGEDTQYF
TRBJ2-6 many TRBD2 TRBV27 TGTGCCAGCAGTTTGAATAGCGGGGATGACTCTGGGGCCAACGTCCTGACTTTC CASSLNSGDDSGANVLTF
TRBJ2-7 many NA TRBV13 TGTGCCAGCAGCTCACTGCGCATCCTCTCCTACGAGCAGTACTTC CASSSLRILSYEQYF